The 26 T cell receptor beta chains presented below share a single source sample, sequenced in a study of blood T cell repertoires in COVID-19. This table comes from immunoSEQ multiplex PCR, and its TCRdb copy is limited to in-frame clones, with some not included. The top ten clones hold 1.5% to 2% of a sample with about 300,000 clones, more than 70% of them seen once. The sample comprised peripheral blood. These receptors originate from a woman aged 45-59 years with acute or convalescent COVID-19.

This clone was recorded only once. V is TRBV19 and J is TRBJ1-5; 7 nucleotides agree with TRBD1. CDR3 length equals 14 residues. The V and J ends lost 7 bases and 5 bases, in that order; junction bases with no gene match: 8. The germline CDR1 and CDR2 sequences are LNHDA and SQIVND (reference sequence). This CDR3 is CASKTGQNYQPQHF. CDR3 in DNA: TGTGCCAGTAAAACGGGACAGAATTATCAGCCCCAGCATTTT.

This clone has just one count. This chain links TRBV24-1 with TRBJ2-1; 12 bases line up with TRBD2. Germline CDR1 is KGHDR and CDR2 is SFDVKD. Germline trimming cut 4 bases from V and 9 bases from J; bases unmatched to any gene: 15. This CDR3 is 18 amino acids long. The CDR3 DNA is TGTGCCACCAGTGACCAAGCGCCGGGACTAGCGGGTAGGGGTGAGCAGTTCTTC. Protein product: CATSDQAPGLAGRGEQFF.

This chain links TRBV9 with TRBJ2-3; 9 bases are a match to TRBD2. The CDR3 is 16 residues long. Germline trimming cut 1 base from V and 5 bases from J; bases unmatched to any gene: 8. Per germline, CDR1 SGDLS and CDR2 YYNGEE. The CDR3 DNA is TGTGCCAGCAGCGTACTAGCGGGACCAACCGGAGATACGCAGTATTTT. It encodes CASSVLAGPTGDTQYF.

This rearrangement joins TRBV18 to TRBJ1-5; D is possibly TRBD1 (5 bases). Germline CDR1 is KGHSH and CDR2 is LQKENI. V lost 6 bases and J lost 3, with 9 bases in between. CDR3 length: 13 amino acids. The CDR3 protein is CASSSDNNQPQHF. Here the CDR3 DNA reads TGTGCCAGCTCTTCGGACAACAATCAGCCCCAGCATTTT.

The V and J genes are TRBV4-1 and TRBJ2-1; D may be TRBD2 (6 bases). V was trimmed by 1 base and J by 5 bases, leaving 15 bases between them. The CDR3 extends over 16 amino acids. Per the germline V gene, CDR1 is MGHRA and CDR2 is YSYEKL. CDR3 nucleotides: TGCGCCAGCAGCCAAGGGCTAGCGCCATTAAACAATGAGCAGTTCTTC. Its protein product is CASSQGLAPLNNEQFF.

The CDR3 bases are TGTGCCATCAGTGAGGGGCGGAGGAGCTCCTATAATTCACCCCTCCACTTT. This translates into CAISEGRRSSYNSPLHF. The genes are TRBV10-3 and TRBJ1-6; D call uncertain. CDR1 is ENHRY, CDR2 SYGVKD, per germline. Trimming removed 2 bases from V and 0 bases from J, with 11 bases in between. The CDR3 sequence is 17 residues long.

The CDR3 sequence is CASRGLAIKETQYF. CDR3 nucleotide sequence: TGTGCCAGCAGGGGACTAGCGATTAAAGAGACCCAGTACTTC. The V gene is TRBV7-2, the J gene TRBJ2-5; 10 positions match TRBD2. Germline assignment: CDR1 SGHTA and CDR2 FQGNSA. With V trimmed by 6 bases and J by 3 bases, 4 bases remained unmatched. The CDR3 spans 14 residues.

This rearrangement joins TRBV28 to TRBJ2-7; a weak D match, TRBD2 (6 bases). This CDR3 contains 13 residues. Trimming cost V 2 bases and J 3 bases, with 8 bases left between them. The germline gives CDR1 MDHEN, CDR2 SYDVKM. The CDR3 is CASSLSGLYEQYF. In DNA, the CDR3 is TGTGCCAGCAGTTTAAGCGGGCTCTACGAGCAGTACTTC.

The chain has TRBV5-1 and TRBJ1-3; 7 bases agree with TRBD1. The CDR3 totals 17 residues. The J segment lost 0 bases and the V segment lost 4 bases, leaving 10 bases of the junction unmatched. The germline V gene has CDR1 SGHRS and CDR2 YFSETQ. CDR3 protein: CASSRGDRPGSGNTIYF. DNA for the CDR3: TGCGCCAGCAGCCGAGGGGACAGACCCGGCTCTGGAAACACCATATATTTT.

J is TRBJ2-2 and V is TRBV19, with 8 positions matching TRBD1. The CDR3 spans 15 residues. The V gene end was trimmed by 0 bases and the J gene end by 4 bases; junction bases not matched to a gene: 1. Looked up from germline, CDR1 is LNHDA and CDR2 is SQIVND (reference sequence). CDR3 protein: CASSIEDRVTGELFF. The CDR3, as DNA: TGTGCCAGTAGTATAGAGGACAGGGTCACCGGGGAGCTGTTTTTT. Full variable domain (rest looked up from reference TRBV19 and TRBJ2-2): DGGITQSPKYLFRKEGQNVTLSCEQNLNHDAMYWYRQDPGQGLRLIYYSQIVNDFQKGDIAEGYSVSREKKESFPLTVTSAQKNPTAFYLCASSIEDRVTGELFFGEGSRLTVL.

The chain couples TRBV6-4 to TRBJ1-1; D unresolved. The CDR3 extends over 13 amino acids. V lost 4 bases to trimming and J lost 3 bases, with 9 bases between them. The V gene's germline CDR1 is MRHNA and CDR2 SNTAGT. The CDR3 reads CASSAQIDTEAFF. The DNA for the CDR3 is TGTGCCAGCAGTGCACAGATCGACACTGAAGCTTTCTTT.

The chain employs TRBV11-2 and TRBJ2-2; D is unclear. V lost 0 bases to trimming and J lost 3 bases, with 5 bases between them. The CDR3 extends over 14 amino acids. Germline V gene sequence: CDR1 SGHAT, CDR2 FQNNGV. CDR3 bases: TGTGCCAGCAGCTTAGATTTCGACACCGGGGAGCTGTTTTTT. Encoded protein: CASSLDFDTGELFF.

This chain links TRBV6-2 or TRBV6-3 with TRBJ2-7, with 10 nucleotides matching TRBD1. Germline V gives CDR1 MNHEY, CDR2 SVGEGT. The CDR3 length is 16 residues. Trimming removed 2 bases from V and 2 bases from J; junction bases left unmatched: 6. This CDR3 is CASSYPGQGDPYEQYF. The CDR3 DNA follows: TGTGCCAGCAGTTACCCCGGACAGGGGGATCCCTACGAGCAGTACTTC.

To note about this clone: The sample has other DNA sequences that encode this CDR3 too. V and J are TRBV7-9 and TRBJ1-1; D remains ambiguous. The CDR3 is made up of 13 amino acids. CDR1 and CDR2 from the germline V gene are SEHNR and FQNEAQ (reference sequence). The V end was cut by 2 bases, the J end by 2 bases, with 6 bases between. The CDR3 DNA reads TGTGCCAGCAGCTTACAGGTAAACACTGAAGCTTTCTTT. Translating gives CASSLQVNTEAFF. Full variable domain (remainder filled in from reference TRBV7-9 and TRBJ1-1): DTGVSQNPRHKITKRGQNVTFRCDPISEHNRLYWYRQTLGQGPEFLTYFQNEAQLEKSRLLSDRFSAERPKGSFSTLEIQRTEQGDSAMYLCASSLQVNTEAFFGQGTRLTVV.

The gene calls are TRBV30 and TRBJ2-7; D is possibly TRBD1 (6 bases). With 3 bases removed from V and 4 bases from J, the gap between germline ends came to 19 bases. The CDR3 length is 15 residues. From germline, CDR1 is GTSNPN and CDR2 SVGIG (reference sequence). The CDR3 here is CAWSVDSTFRYEQYF. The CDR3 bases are TGTGCCTGGAGCGTGGACAGCACCTTCCGGTACGAGCAGTACTTC.

CDR3 sequence (DNA): TGTGCCAGCAGCTTAGTTACTAGCGATGAGCAGTTCTTC. This gives the protein CASSLVTSDEQFF. This chain uses TRBV7-2 with TRBJ2-1, with TRBD2 matching 7 bases. CDR1 and CDR2 (germline): SGHTA, FQGNSA. The CDR3 spans 13 residues. V lost 1 base and J lost 8; bases outside the gene matches: 2.

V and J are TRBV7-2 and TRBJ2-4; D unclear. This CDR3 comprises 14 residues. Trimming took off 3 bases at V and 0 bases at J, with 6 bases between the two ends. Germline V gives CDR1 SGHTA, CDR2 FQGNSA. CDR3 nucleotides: TGTGCCAGCAGCTTTTCGGTAGCCAAAAACATTCAGTACTTC. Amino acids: CASSFSVAKNIQYF.

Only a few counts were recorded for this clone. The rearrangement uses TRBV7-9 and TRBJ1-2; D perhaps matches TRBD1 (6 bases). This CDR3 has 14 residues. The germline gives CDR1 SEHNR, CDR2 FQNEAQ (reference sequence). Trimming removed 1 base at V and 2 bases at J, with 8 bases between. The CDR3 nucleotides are TGTGCCAGCAGCTTAGGAGGGGGAAACTATGGCTACACCTTC. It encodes CASSLGGGNYGYTF.

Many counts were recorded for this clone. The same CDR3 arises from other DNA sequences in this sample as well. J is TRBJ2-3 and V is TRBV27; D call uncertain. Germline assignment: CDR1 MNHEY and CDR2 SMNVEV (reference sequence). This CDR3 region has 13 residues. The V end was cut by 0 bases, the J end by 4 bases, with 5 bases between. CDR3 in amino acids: CASSLSRPDTQYF. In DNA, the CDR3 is TGTGCCAGCAGTTTATCGCGCCCAGATACGCAGTATTTT.

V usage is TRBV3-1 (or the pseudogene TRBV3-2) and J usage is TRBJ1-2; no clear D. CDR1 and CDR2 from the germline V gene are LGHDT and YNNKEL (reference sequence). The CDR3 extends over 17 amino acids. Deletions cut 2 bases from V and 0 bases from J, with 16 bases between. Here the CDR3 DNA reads TGTGCCAGCAGCCAAAGTTTCGCAACCGGGACTAACTATGGCTACACCTTC. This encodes CASSQSFATGTNYGYTF.

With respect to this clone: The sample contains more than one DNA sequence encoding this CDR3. In DNA form, the CDR3 reads TGCAGTGCTAGTGACAGCTACGAGCAGTACTTC. It yields the protein CSASDSYEQYF. The chain is built from TRBV20-1 and TRBJ2-7; perhaps TRBD1 as D (5 bases). CDR1 is DFQATT, CDR2 SNEGSKA, per germline (reference sequence). Trimming removed 3 bases at V and 3 bases at J, with 6 bases between. This CDR3 has 11 amino acids.

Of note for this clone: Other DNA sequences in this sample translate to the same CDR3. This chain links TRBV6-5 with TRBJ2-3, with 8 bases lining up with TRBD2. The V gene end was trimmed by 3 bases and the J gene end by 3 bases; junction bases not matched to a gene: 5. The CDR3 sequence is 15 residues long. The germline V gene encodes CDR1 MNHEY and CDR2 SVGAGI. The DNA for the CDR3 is TGTGCCAGCAGTTATCGTCGGGAGGGGACAGATACGCAGTATTTT. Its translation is CASSYRREGTDTQYF.

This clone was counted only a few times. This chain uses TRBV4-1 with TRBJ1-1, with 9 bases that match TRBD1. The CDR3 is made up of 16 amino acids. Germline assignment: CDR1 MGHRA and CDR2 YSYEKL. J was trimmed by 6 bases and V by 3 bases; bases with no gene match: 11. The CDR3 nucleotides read TGCGCCAGCAGCCAGTTAGCGGGACAGGGCTACGCTGAAGCTTTCTTT. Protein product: CASSQLAGQGYAEAFF.

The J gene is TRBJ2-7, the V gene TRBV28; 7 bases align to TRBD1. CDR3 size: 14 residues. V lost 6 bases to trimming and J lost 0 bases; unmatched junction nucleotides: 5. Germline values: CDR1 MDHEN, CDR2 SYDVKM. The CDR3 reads CASRLTGASYEQYF. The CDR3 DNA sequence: TGTGCCAGCAGGCTCACAGGGGCCTCCTACGAGCAGTACTTC.

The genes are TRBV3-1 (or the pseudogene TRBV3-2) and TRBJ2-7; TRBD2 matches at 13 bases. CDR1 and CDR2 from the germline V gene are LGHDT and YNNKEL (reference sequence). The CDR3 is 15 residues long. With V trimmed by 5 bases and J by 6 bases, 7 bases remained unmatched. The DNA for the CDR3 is TGTGCCAGCAGCGCAGGGACTAGCGGGACTCGCGAGCAGTACTTC. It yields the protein CASSAGTSGTREQYF.

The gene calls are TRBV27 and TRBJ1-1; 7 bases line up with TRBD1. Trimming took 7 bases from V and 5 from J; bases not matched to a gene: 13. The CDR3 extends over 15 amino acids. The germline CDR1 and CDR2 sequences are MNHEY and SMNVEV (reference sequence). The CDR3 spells CASTQGGVGGTEAFF. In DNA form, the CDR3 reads TGTGCCAGCACCCAGGGGGGTGTGGGTGGTACTGAAGCTTTCTTT.